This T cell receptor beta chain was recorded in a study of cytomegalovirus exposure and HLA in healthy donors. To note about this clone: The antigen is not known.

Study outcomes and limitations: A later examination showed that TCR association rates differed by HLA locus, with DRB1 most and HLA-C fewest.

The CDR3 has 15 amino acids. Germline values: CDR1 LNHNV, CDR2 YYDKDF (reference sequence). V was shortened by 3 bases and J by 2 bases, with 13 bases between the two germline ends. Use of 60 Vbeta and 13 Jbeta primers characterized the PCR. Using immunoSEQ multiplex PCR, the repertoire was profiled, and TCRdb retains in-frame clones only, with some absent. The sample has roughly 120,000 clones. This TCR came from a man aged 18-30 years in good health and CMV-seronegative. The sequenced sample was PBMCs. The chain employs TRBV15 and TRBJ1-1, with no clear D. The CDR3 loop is CATSRNDPGNTEAFF. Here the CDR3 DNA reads TGTGCCACCAGCAGGAATGATCCGGGAAACACTGAAGCTTTCTTT.